The 28 T cell receptor beta chains presented below share a single source sample, sequenced in a study of T-cell memory formation after mild COVID-19. TCRdb ran MiXCR on the 5' RACE reads and lists one entry per CDR3 protein. The sample contains about 82,000 distinct CDR3 sequences, about 15% of which appear only once. The sample comprised PBMCs or a T cell subset sorted from them (not recorded which). Every receptor here comes from a young man who had mild COVID-19 (a few samples of this study predate the infection). Cell type and time point are not known.

The CDR3 region has the DNA TGTGCCAGCAGTTACTCAGTCCCGGGACTAGCGGGTGGGGTTGAGGATACGCAGTATTTT. It specifies CASSYSVPGLAGGVEDTQYF. The chain uses TRBV6-6 and TRBJ2-3; TRBD2 aligns across 12 bases. Germline V gene lookup returns CDR1 MNHNY and CDR2 SVGAGI (reference sequence). This CDR3 has 20 residues. The V and J ends lost 0 bases and 6 bases, in that order; junction bases with no gene match: 16.

The chain links TRBV21-1 to TRBJ1-2; the D call of TRBD1 is as the table states it, not checked on the DNA. TRBV21-1 is an annotated pseudogene. CDR3 length equals 13 residues. CDR3 amino acids: CASSKTPQGSYTF. In DNA form, the CDR3 reads TGTGCCAGCAGCAAAACCCCCCAGGGCAGCTACACCTTC.

This clonotype was observed a handful of times. The chain employs TRBV2 and TRBJ1-6; no definite D call. Germline CDR1 reads SNHLY; CDR2 reads FYNNEI. V dropped 8 bases and J dropped 3 bases, with 11 bases sitting between them. The CDR3 is 14 amino acids. The CDR3 DNA is TGTGCCAGCTGGGGAGCAGGCTATAATTCACCCCTCCACTTT. Translated, it gives CASWGAGYNSPLHF.

In its sample, this clonotype was seen a few times. J is TRBJ2-4 and V is TRBV7-2; D not certain. Trimming cost V 2 bases and J 7 bases, with 12 bases left between them. The germline V gene encodes CDR1 SGHTA and CDR2 FQGNSA. The CDR3 sequence is 14 residues long. CDR3 amino acids: CASSLHDMTNIQYF. As DNA, the CDR3 is TGTGCCAGCAGCTTACATGATATGACGAACATTCAGTACTTC. The full variable domain, completed using reference TRBV7-2 and TRBJ2-4, is GAGVSQSPSNKVTEKGKDVELRCDPISGHTALYWYRQSLGQGLEFLIYFQGNSAPDKSGLPSDRFSAERTGGSVSTLTIQRTQQEDSAVYLCASSLHDMTNIQYFGAGTRLSVL.

This clonotype was counted a few times. V gene TRBV5-4 combines with J gene TRBJ1-6, with TRBD1 identical over 9 bases. CDR3 length equals 18 residues. Germline V lookup: CDR1 SGHNT, CDR2 YYREEE (reference sequence). The J segment lost 7 bases and the V segment lost 4 bases, leaving 15 bases of the junction unmatched. CDR3 in DNA: TGTGCCAGCAGCCCAAGCCCCGGGACAGGGAGTTCGAATTCACCCCTCCACTTT. This codes for CASSPSPGTGSSNSPLHF.

The J gene is TRBJ2-1, the V gene TRBV7-8; D unclear. This CDR3 spans 15 amino acids. V lost 5 bases to trimming and J lost 8 bases, with 19 bases between them. Germline assignment: CDR1 SGHVS and CDR2 FQNEAQ. The CDR3 reads CASSVMLQVVDEQFF. DNA of the CDR3: TGTGCCAGCAGCGTAATGCTTCAGGTAGTCGATGAGCAGTTCTTC.

This clonotype occurred a few times. V gene TRBV6-6 combines with J gene TRBJ1-4; a possible D gene is TRBD1 (5 bases). V was clipped by 7 bases and J by 8 bases, with 8 bases between them. This CDR3 contains 11 residues. Germline V lookup: CDR1 MNHNY, CDR2 SVGAGI (reference sequence). CDR3 in DNA: TGTGCCAGCAACAGGAAAGAAAAACTGTTTTTT. The encoded protein is CASNRKEKLFF.

This chain uses TRBV29-1 with TRBJ1-1; D unresolved. Trimming stripped 4 bases from V and 0 bases from J, with 6 bases between. Per germline, CDR1 SQVTM and CDR2 ANQGSEA. The CDR3 consists of 12 residues. The chain's CDR3 is CSVVALNTEAFF. CDR3 DNA sequence: TGCAGCGTTGTCGCTCTGAACACTGAAGCTTTCTTT.

The V call is TRBV6-2 or TRBV6-3, the J call TRBJ2-5; 9 bases align to TRBD2. Unmatched junction bases numbered 6, after V lost 6 bases and J lost 1 base. CDR3 size: 15 residues. Germline V lookup: CDR1 MNHEY, CDR2 SVGEGT. The CDR3 loop is CASRDGTSFQETQYF. As DNA, the CDR3 is TGTGCCAGCAGAGACGGGACTAGCTTCCAAGAGACCCAGTACTTC.

The rearrangement links TRBV5-4 to TRBJ1-6; D remains ambiguous. Trimming shortened V by 4 bases and J by 11 bases, and 10 bases separated the two germline ends. In germline, CDR1 is SGHNT, CDR2 YYREEE (reference sequence). CDR3 size: 12 residues. The CDR3 reads CASSPLGTPLHF. CDR3 in DNA: TGTGCCAGCAGCCCCCTCGGTACACCCCTCCACTTT.

The chain couples TRBV30 to TRBJ2-7; no firm D call. Trimming pared 1 base from V and 0 bases from J, leaving 19 bases between. The CDR3 length is 17 residues. Germline CDR1 and CDR2: GTSNPN and SVGIG (reference sequence). The CDR3 nucleotides read TGTGCCTGGAGTGACCAACACGTCGATTTCAGCTCCTACGAGCAGTACTTC. Translating it yields CAWSDQHVDFSSYEQYF.

The rearrangement links TRBV4-3 to TRBJ1-4, with 9 bases fitting TRBD1. This CDR3 is built from 15 residues. Germline trimming cut 4 bases from V and 8 bases from J; bases unmatched to any gene: 8. The V gene's germline CDR1 is LGHNA and CDR2 YSLEER. The CDR3 here is CASSPATGGSEKLFF. The CDR3 coding sequence is TGCGCCAGCAGCCCAGCTACAGGGGGCTCGGAAAAACTGTTTTTT.

This clonotype was recorded many times. V and J are TRBV6-5 and TRBJ2-7; 10 bases match TRBD2. Trimming removed 5 bases from V and 1 base from J; junction bases left unmatched: 5. The length of the CDR3 is 15 residues. Germline CDR1 MNHEY, CDR2 SVGAGI. CDR3 DNA sequence: TGTGCCAGCAGTCCTAGCGGGGGTGGTTCCTACGAGCAGTACGTC. It is translated as CASSPSGGGSYEQYV.

This chain joins TRBV6-5 and TRBJ1-4; D is possibly TRBD1 (6 bases). Germline loops: CDR1 MNHEY, CDR2 SVGAGI. V was trimmed by 5 bases and J by 7 bases, leaving 20 bases between them. The CDR3 has 16 amino acids. The CDR3 region is CASSPWRGTGGEKLFF. In nucleotides, the CDR3 is TGTGCCAGCAGTCCATGGAGGGGGACCGGGGGTGAAAAACTGTTTTTT.

This clonotype was recorded a few times. The V call is TRBV11-2, the J call TRBJ2-5, with 9 bases fitting TRBD1. The germline CDR1 and CDR2 sequences are SGHAT and FQNNGV. V lost 2 bases, J lost 5 bases, and 9 bases stayed unmatched. The CDR3 runs to 16 residues. This CDR3 is CASSLLGTGSGETQYF. CDR3 DNA sequence: TGTGCCAGCAGCTTATTGGGGACAGGGTCGGGGGAGACCCAGTACTTC.

The chain joins TRBV7-6 to TRBJ2-5; no clear D gene. CDR3 size: 16 residues. V gave up 3 bases and J gave up 5 bases, with 19 bases separating them. Germline lookup yields CDR1 SGHVS and CDR2 FNYEAQ. The CDR3 sequence is CASSFTYPPAGETQYF. DNA of the CDR3: TGTGCCAGCAGCTTCACCTATCCCCCGGCTGGGGAGACCCAGTACTTC.

V and J are TRBV4-1 and TRBJ2-5; 15 bases fit TRBD2. Germline V gives CDR1 MGHRA, CDR2 YSYEKL. The CDR3 has 17 residues. The J segment lost 5 bases and the V segment lost 5 bases, leaving 9 bases of the junction unmatched. CDR3 coding DNA: TGCGCCAGCAGCGGGCGGACTAGCGGGGGGGCCGGGGAGACCCAGTACTTC. This gives the protein CASSGRTSGGAGETQYF.

V is TRBV5-6 and J is TRBJ1-3; D is undetermined. The CDR3 is 15 amino acids. Germline-derived CDR1 and CDR2 are SGHDT and YYEEEE. Deletions cut 5 bases from V and 2 bases from J, with 14 bases between. The CDR3 protein is CASSSPGRTGNTIYF. CDR3 DNA: TGTGCCAGCAGTTCGCCGGGCCGAACTGGAAACACCATATATTTT.

This clonotype was seen a few times. This rearrangement joins TRBV29-1 to TRBJ2-2; D gene ambiguous. V dropped 6 bases and J dropped 3 bases, with 11 bases sitting between them. This CDR3 region has 13 residues. CDR1 is SQVTM and CDR2 is ANQGSEA in the germline V gene. The DNA for the CDR3 is TGCAGCGTCGTTATGGGATACACCGGGGAGCTGTTTTTT. This translates into CSVVMGYTGELFF.

This clonotype was seen only a few times. A read error may produce the germline difference seen at one junction end. The chain carries TRBV28 and TRBJ2-7; maybe TRBD1 (6 bases). The CDR3 consists of 15 residues. Germline CDR1 reads MDHEN; CDR2 reads SYDVKM. The CDR3 coding sequence is TGTGCCAGCAGTTTTAAACAGGGCAAATCCTTCGAGCAGTACTTC. It encodes CASSFKQGKSFEQYF.

The rearrangement uses TRBV27 and TRBJ2-3, with 8 positions matching TRBD1. Germline V CDR1 and CDR2: MNHEY, SMNVEV (reference sequence). V gave up 2 bases and J gave up 5 bases; unmatched junction bases: 6. The CDR3 has 15 amino acids. The DNA for the CDR3 is TGTGCCAGCAGTTTAGTGACAGGGGTCGGAGATACGCAGTATTTT. Protein: CASSLVTGVGDTQYF.

The V and J genes are TRBV6-5 and TRBJ2-7, with 11 bases identical to TRBD1. This CDR3 has 16 amino acids. V was pared by 2 bases and J by 3 bases, with 6 bases of the junction left unmatched. Germline-derived CDR1 and CDR2 are MNHEY and SVGAGI. CDR3 nucleotide sequence: TGTGCCAGCAGTTACGAGGACAGGGGGCTTTACTACGAGCAGTACGTC. Protein sequence: CASSYEDRGLYYEQYV.

The chain is built from TRBV4-3 and TRBJ1-1; 7 positions agree with TRBD1. Germline V gives CDR1 LGHNA, CDR2 YSLEER. This CDR3 region has 16 residues. After removal of 4 bases from V and 3 bases from J, the junction contained 11 bases not matched to a gene. In DNA, the CDR3 is TGCGCCAGCAGCCTTCTAGGGGGCGGGGTCTACACTGAAGCTTTCTTT. Amino acids: CASSLLGGGVYTEAFF.

Judged by abundance, this clonotype is medium-sized. The chain is built from TRBV24-1 and TRBJ2-1; D possibly uses TRBD1 or TRBD2 (5 bases each). Per the germline V gene, CDR1 is KGHDR and CDR2 is SFDVKD. This CDR3 comprises 16 residues. V lost 9 bases, J lost 0 bases, and 17 bases lay in between. The CDR3 here is CATRGRNVSSYNEQFF. Written as DNA, the CDR3 is TGTGCCACCCGGGGCCGGAATGTTAGCTCCTACAATGAGCAGTTCTTC.

The V call is TRBV20-1, the J call TRBJ2-7, with 7 nucleotides matching TRBD2. Germline V lookup: CDR1 DFQATT, CDR2 SNEGSKA (reference sequence). Trimming cost V 6 bases and J 3 bases; bases outside gene matches: 17. The CDR3 runs 16 residues. CDR3 DNA sequence: TGCAGTGCGGGAACCAAGGGGCAGGGAGGGATCTACGAGCAGTACGTC. It codes for CSAGTKGQGGIYEQYV.

This chain links TRBV19 with TRBJ1-1; D remains ambiguous. CDR1 is LNHDA, CDR2 SQIVND, per germline (reference sequence). Trimming stripped 3 bases from V and 2 bases from J, with 7 bases between. The CDR3 has 13 residues. The CDR3 DNA is TGTGCCAGTAGTATCGGCTACAACACTGAAGCTTTCTTT. Protein product: CASSIGYNTEAFF.

A few counts support this clonotype. The rearrangement uses TRBV5-1 and TRBJ1-2; 8 bases are shared with TRBD1. The CDR3 covers 16 residues. V lost 4 bases, J lost 2 bases, and 10 bases stayed unmatched. Germline assignment: CDR1 SGHRS and CDR2 YFSETQ. The CDR3 DNA is TGCGCCAGCAGCGCCGACAGGGGAACTGTAAACTATGGCTACACCTTC. Translated: CASSADRGTVNYGYTF.

This chain joins TRBV21-1 and TRBJ2-7; the listed D gene, TRBD1, was not tested against the DNA. TRBV21-1 is shown as a pseudogene. The CDR3 runs to 11 residues. The CDR3 bases are TGTGCCATATGGGGGGGCGGAGAGCAGTACTTC. Protein: CAIWGGGEQYF.